The entry below gives a single T cell receptor (beta chain) sequence along with its context. As yet, its antigen is unknown. These data originate in a study of PD-1 blockade in classical Hodgkin lymphoma. Sequencing was performed with immunoSEQ multiplex PCR; in TCRdb, only in-frame clones are kept and a portion is missing. The table has under 130,000 clones, approximately 90% seen once. The study's findings and limits: Relapsed/refractory patients reportedly had lower baseline diversity than newly diagnosed patients. Newly diagnosed patients had diversity similar to the baseline diversity of complete responders.

Germline CDR1 ENHRY, CDR2 SYGVKD. V shed 6 bases and J 8 bases; nucleotides not matched to a gene: 17. This CDR3 region has 16 residues. This sample's time point: cycle 4 day 1 (C4D1), after five to seven weeks of nivolumab. Brentuximab vedotin exposure varied, and every patient relapsed after autologous stem cell transplantation. Under best response, outcomes were complete response, partial response or progressive disease. This specimen was peripheral blood mononuclear cells (PBMCs), taken before the fourth cycle of nivolumab. The receptor was derived from a human donor with classical Hodgkin lymphoma. The rearrangement joins TRBV10-3 to TRBJ2-3; 7 bases map to TRBD2. CDR3 loop: CAISDSSSGPGGTQYF. Written as DNA, the CDR3 is TGTGCCATCAGCGACTCATCCAGCGGACCGGGGGGTACGCAGTATTTT.